These T cell receptor beta chains were read from a single sample in a study of graft-versus-host responses after intestinal transplantation. The assay was immunoSEQ multiplex PCR, and TCRdb's table has in-frame clones only and misses some. The data contain over 75,000 clones, roughly 84% of them seen just once; the ten biggest clones take up 7.5% to 8.5%. No antigen is known for these receptors. Specimen: unstimulated CD8+ T cells sorted from spleen or lymph node cells, collected before transplant. These receptors all come from a human donor who was the organ donor for an intestinal transplant. Each CDR3 is given without its conserved first and last residue. Fields, in order: D gene, clone size, CDR3 length, J gene, V gene, CDR3 protein. A D gene is named only where the DNA matches it firmly. Only part of the rows carry a size: once, few, many, or a class if the clone is expanded.

d_gene: TRBD1; abundance: -; len: 13; j_gene: TRBJ2-1; v_gene: TRBV28; CDR3aa: ASIGQGLSYNEQF
d_gene: -; abundance: -; len: 9; j_gene: TRBJ1-1; v_gene: TRBV29-1; CDR3aa: GGVMNTEAF
d_gene: -; abundance: -; len: 10; j_gene: TRBJ1-5; v_gene: TRBV27; CDR3aa: ASSTGFQPQH
d_gene: TRBD1; abundance: -; len: 15; j_gene: TRBJ2-2; v_gene: TRBV6-1; CDR3aa: ASSDFRDRGGTGELF
d_gene: -; abundance: -; len: 11; j_gene: TRBJ1-1; v_gene: TRBV10-3; CDR3aa: AISEGGGTEAF
d_gene: -; abundance: -; len: 13; j_gene: TRBJ1-4; v_gene: TRBV4-1; CDR3aa: ASSHRKQGPEKLF
d_gene: -; abundance: -; len: 12; j_gene: TRBJ1-1; v_gene: TRBV5-1; CDR3aa: ASSLGARNTEAF
d_gene: -; abundance: -; len: 13; j_gene: TRBJ2-1; v_gene: TRBV9; CDR3aa: ASSGRGVLGDEQF
d_gene: TRBD1; abundance: -; len: 13; j_gene: TRBJ1-5; v_gene: TRBV28; CDR3aa: ASSPGQSAGQPQH
d_gene: -; abundance: few; len: 11; j_gene: TRBJ2-7; v_gene: TRBV6-5; CDR3aa: ASSPGSIYEQY
d_gene: -; abundance: -; len: 11; j_gene: TRBJ1-2; v_gene: TRBV6-5; CDR3aa: ASSPGSFYGYT